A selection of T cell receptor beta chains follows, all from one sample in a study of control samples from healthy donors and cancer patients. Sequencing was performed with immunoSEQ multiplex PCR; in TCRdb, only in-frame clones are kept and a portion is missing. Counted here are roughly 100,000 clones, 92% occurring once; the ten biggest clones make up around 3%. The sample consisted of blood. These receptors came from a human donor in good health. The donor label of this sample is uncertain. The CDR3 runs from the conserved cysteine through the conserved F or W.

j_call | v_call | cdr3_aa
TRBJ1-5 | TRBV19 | CASSIRQGGHQPQHF
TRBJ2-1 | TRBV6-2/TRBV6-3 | CASSYPAGQGPSSYNEQFF
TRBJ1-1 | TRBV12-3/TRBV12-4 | CASSLGGNTEAFF
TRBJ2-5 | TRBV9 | CASSPQAGTQYF
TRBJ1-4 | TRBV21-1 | CASRLRRGYEKLFF
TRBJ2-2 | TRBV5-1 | CASSLEWTGELFF
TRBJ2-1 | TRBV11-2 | CASSLNLAGGPCFF
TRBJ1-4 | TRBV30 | CAWSVRTGNEKLFF
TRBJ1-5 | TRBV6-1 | CASSDRSGNQPQHF
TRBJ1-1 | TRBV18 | CASSPKESGEAFF
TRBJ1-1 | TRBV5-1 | CASFGGSLNTEAFF
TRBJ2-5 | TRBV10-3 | CAIRETQYF
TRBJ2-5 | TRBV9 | CASSATGGGETQYF
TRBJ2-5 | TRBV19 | CASSIKEYPYTETQYF
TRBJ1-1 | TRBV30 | CAWRAGGHLNTEAFF
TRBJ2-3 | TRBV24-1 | CATSDLAFGGTDTQYF
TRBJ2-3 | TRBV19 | CASSITGGALSDTQYF
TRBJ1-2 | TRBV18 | CASSQGGDYGYTF
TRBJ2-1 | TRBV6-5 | CASGLAGGTDEQFF
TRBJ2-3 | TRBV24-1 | CATSDSGTGGTDTQYF
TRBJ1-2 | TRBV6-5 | CASRRDYGEGYTF
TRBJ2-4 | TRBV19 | CASSILNIQYF
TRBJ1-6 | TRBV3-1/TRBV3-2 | CASSQVWGNSPLHF
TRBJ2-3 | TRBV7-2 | CASSRLGGGTILGTDTQYF
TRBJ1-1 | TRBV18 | CASSPLGTEAFF
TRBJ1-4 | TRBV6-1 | CASSEAPGQGVEKLFF
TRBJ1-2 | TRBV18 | CASSLPGAYGYTF
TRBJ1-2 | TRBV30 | CAWSVRAGEGYTF